The clone carrying this T cell receptor (beta chain) has only a few counts. The antigen is not known. The sample comes from a study of HIV-infected patients and healthy controls. The study, taken as a whole, reports: HIV+ repertoires were severely depleted of MAIT alpha-chain CDR3s, unlike healthy controls.

Reverse transcription used around 540 ng RNA and constant-region primers for alpha and beta. Alpha and beta chain libraries were made separately by chain-specific third strand synthesis with multiplexing indices. A 5' RACE adapter with a random hexamer and the SP2 primer site was joined to cDNA. Second strand synthesis was primed from the SP2 site. TCRdb reprocessed the 5' RACE reads via MiXCR and lists one record per CDR3 protein. The profile shows tens of thousands of distinct CDR3 sequences, about 8.7% of them singletons. Whole blood was used without fractionation, so all unsorted peripheral T cells were included. Control samples came from approximately 9 uninfected healthy donors, several of them resampled after approximately three months. The CDR3 contains 14 residues. Trimming removed 0 bases at V and 6 bases at J, with 11 bases between. Germline loops: CDR1 LGHDT, CDR2 YNNKEL (reference sequence).

The material sequenced was blood. This TCR derives from an adult in good health. This rearrangement joins TRBV3-1 to TRBJ1-1; D call uncertain. For the CDR3, the DNA is TGTGCCAGCAGCCAAGAGCGGGGTTGGGCTGAAGCTTTCTTT. It is translated as CASSQERGWAEAFF.